Each of the 28 T cell receptor beta chains below was sequenced from the same sample in a study of blood T cell repertoires in COVID-19. Assay used: immunoSEQ multiplex PCR; TCRdb lists only in-frame clones, some missing. The sample holds about 270,000 clones, roughly nine tenths seen once. Material for sequencing was peripheral blood. These receptors were taken from a man aged 40-50 years with active or convalescent COVID-19.

The chain has TRBV29-1 and TRBJ2-2; D uncertain. V shed 4 bases and J shed 8 bases, with 17 bases lying between them. Per the germline V gene, CDR1 is SQVTM and CDR2 is ANQGSEA. CDR3 size: 14 residues. The CDR3 reads CSVVIGNSGGELFF. The CDR3 DNA reads TGCAGCGTTGTCATTGGAAACAGTGGGGGGGAGCTGTTTTTT.

The chain has TRBV7-9 and TRBJ1-2, with TRBD1 identical over 8 bases. The germline CDR1 and CDR2 sequences are SEHNR and FQNEAQ (reference sequence). There are 12 residues in the CDR3. After removal of 7 bases from V and 5 bases from J, the junction contained 3 bases not matched to a gene. CDR3 nucleotides: TGTGCCAGCACGACAGGGGAATATGGCTACACCTTC. Its translation is CASTTGEYGYTF.

The chain employs TRBV9 and TRBJ2-3; no reliable D call. Trimming took 0 bases from V and 6 from J, leaving 5 bases between them. The V gene's germline CDR1 is SGDLS and CDR2 YYNGEE. The CDR3 has 12 amino acids. The chain's CDR3 is CASSVVQDTQYF. DNA of the CDR3: TGTGCCAGCAGCGTAGTACAGGATACGCAGTATTTT.

The chain uses TRBV19 and TRBJ2-1; D not resolved. CDR1 is LNHDA, CDR2 SQIVND, per germline (reference sequence). The CDR3 totals 15 residues. Trimming removed 8 bases at V and 0 bases at J, with 14 bases between. The chain's CDR3 is CASSPVAFSYNEQFF. The CDR3 DNA sequence: TGTGCCAGTTCCCCGGTTGCATTCTCCTACAATGAGCAGTTCTTC.

Ten or more counts support this clone. The chain carries TRBV4-2 and TRBJ1-1, with TRBD1 as a possible D gene (6 bases). This CDR3 region has 11 residues. Trimming took off 0 bases at V and 12 bases at J, with 8 bases between the two ends. Germline CDR1 reads LGHNA; CDR2 reads YNFKEQ. The CDR3, as DNA: TGTGCCAGCAGCCAAGACAGGGGAACTTTCTTT. Its protein product is CASSQDRGTFF.

In this sample, this clone turned up once. The chain links TRBV27 to TRBJ2-7; D perhaps matches TRBD2 (6 bases). The germline V and J ends were trimmed by 2 bases and 4 bases, with 21 bases remaining between them. Looked up from germline, CDR1 is MNHEY and CDR2 is SMNVEV (reference sequence). CDR3 length: 17 amino acids. DNA for the CDR3: TGTGCCAGCAGTTTAACAAAGCTGAGCGGGTTGGGGTACGAGCAGTACTTC. This translates into CASSLTKLSGLGYEQYF.

The chain carries TRBV28 and TRBJ2-2, with D maybe TRBD2 (6 bases). V lost 10 bases to trimming and J lost 5 bases, with 20 bases between them. This CDR3 has 15 residues. Germline-derived CDR1 and CDR2 are MDHEN and SYDVKM. The CDR3 sequence is CATQPRRGRTGELFF. The CDR3 nucleotides are TGTGCCACCCAGCCCCGGAGGGGAAGGACCGGGGAGCTGTTTTTT.

V and J are TRBV6-5 and TRBJ2-2; D is possibly TRBD2 (5 bases). CDR1 and CDR2 (germline): MNHEY, SVGAGI. Between the trimmed V and J ends, which lost 6 bases and 4 bases, there was a span of 6 bases. This CDR3 is built from 12 residues. Written as DNA, the CDR3 is TGTGCCAGCAGGGACTCCACCGGGGAGCTGTTTTTT. Translating gives CASRDSTGELFF.

The chain carries TRBV6-5 and TRBJ1-1; D gene unclear. The V end lost 0 bases, the J end lost 3 bases, and 14 bases lay between the germline ends. Germline-derived CDR1 and CDR2 are MNHEY and SVGAGI. This CDR3 spans 16 amino acids. For the CDR3, the DNA is TGTGCCAGCAGTTACTCGGGTTCAGGCGGGGACACTGAAGCTTTCTTT. Residues: CASSYSGSGGDTEAFF.

This rearrangement joins TRBV9 to TRBJ2-4, with TRBD1 as a possible D gene (6 bases). The V end was cut by 1 base, the J end by 7 bases, with 18 bases between. Germline CDR1 and CDR2: SGDLS and YYNGEE. The CDR3 runs to 16 residues. The CDR3 DNA follows: TGTGCCAGCAGCGTATTGGCCCAGGGGTGGGAGAACATTCAGTACTTC. Translation: CASSVLAQGWENIQYF.

CDR3 coding DNA: TGTGCCAGCAGCCCGCGGACAGGGGGCGACACTGAAGCTTTCTTT. This codes for CASSPRTGGDTEAFF. This chain uses TRBV11-2 with TRBJ1-1, with TRBD1 matching 11 bases. The V segment lost 5 bases and the J segment 3 bases; nucleotides outside the gene matches: 5. Germline V CDR1 and CDR2: SGHAT, FQNNGV. The CDR3 totals 15 residues. The full variable domain, completed using reference TRBV11-2 and TRBJ1-1, is EAGVAQSPRYKIIEKRQSVAFWCNPISGHATLYWYQQILGQGPKLLIQFQNNGVVDDSQLPKDRFSAERLKGVDSTLKIQPAKLEDSAVYLCASSPRTGGDTEAFFGQGTRLTVV.

This CDR3 reads CSAGTGSGSPLHF. The CDR3 DNA is TGCAGCGCGGGGACAGGGTCAGGTTCACCCCTCCACTTT. J is TRBJ1-6 and V is TRBV29-1; TRBD1 aligns across 9 bases. The junction had 7 bases not matched to a gene; V was cut back by 7 bases and J by 9 bases. The germline V gene encodes CDR1 SQVTM and CDR2 ANQGSEA. This CDR3 spans 13 amino acids.

The V and J genes are TRBV11-3 and TRBJ2-7; D remains unclear. V shed 0 bases and J shed 3 bases, with 9 bases lying between them. In germline, CDR1 is SGHNT, CDR2 YENEEA. The CDR3 consists of 14 residues. The CDR3, as DNA: TGTGCCAGCAGCTTAGATGTGGCAGACTACGAGCAGTACTTC. Protein product: CASSLDVADYEQYF.

This clone was recorded only once. The chain is built from TRBV28 and TRBJ1-5; TRBD1 matches at 9 bases. The CDR3 has 15 amino acids. The V gene end was trimmed by 3 bases and the J gene end by 2 bases; junction bases not matched to a gene: 2. The germline CDR1 and CDR2 sequences are MDHEN and SYDVKM. In DNA, the CDR3 is TGTGCCAGCAGTTTCGGGACAGGGCGCAATCAGCCCCAGCATTTT. Amino acids: CASSFGTGRNQPQHF. Combining the CDR3 with reference TRBV28 and TRBJ1-5 gives the whole variable domain DVKVTQSSRYLVKRTGEKVFLECVQDMDHENMFWYRQDPGLGLRLIYFSYDVKMKEKGDIPEGYSVSREKKERFSLILESASTNQTSMYLCASSFGTGRNQPQHFGDGTRLSIL.

This clone was observed a single time. At the DNA level, this CDR3 is encoded by other sequences in the same sample as well. V is TRBV12-3 or TRBV12-4 and J is TRBJ1-5; possible D gene TRBD1, 6 bases. CDR3 size: 13 residues. Trimming took 3 bases from V and 7 from J, leaving 10 bases between them. The CDR3 loop reads CASSLGGGQPQHF. CDR3 coding DNA: TGTGCCAGCAGTTTGGGGGGGGGCCAGCCCCAGCATTTT.

This chain links TRBV12-3 or TRBV12-4 with TRBJ1-6, with D perhaps TRBD1 (5 bases). The CDR3 has 12 residues. Trimming left V 5 bases short and J 9 bases short, with 8 bases between. The CDR3 protein is CASSATVSPLHF. The CDR3 region has the DNA TGTGCCAGCAGTGCGACAGTTTCACCCCTCCACTTT.

The chain couples TRBV12-5 to TRBJ2-1, with D possibly TRBD2 on 6 matching bases. The V end lost 7 bases, the J end lost 5 bases, and 24 bases lay between the germline ends. The CDR3 is made up of 17 amino acids. Germline CDR1 reads LGHNT; CDR2 reads FRNRAP. CDR3 nucleotide sequence: TGTGCTAGTGCGCTCGGGTTTACGGGAGTTTTAGACAATGAGCAGTTCTTC. Protein: CASALGFTGVLDNEQFF. Together with reference TRBV12-5 and TRBJ2-1, the CDR3 gives the full variable domain: DARVTQTPRHKVTEMGQEVTMRCQPILGHNTVFWYRQTMMQGLELLAYFRNRAPLDDSGMPKDRFSAEMPDATLATLKIQPSEPRDSAVYFCASALGFTGVLDNEQFFGPGTRLTVL.

The chain carries TRBV3-1 (or the pseudogene TRBV3-2) and TRBJ1-1; 10 nucleotides line up with TRBD1. Germline V gene sequence: CDR1 LGHDT, CDR2 YNNKEL (reference sequence). Germline trimming cut 2 bases from V and 2 bases from J; bases unmatched to any gene: 2. The CDR3 totals 15 residues. The CDR3 nucleotides read TGTGCCAGCAGCCAACGGGACAGGGGCAACACTGAAGCTTTCTTT. It specifies CASSQRDRGNTEAFF.

CDR3 bases: TGCGCCAGCAGCTTTGGACTAGCGGGAGGCACCTACAATGAGCAGTTCTTC. Translated, it gives CASSFGLAGGTYNEQFF. The rearrangement links TRBV5-1 to TRBJ2-1, with 14 positions matching TRBD2. Unmatched junction bases numbered 3, after V lost 2 bases and J lost 2 bases. Germline V gene data show CDR1 as SGHRS and CDR2 as YFSETQ. This CDR3 has 17 residues.

The gene calls are TRBV7-3 and TRBJ1-2; tentative D call: TRBD1 (5 bases). CDR3 length: 17 residues. Germline-derived CDR1 and CDR2 are SGHTA and FQGTGA. Trimming took 1 base from V and 1 from J, leaving 16 bases between them. CDR3 sequence: CASSLMGGRYFNYGYTF. The CDR3 nucleotides read TGTGCCAGCAGCTTAATGGGGGGACGGTATTTTAACTATGGCTACACCTTC.

The chain has TRBV25-1 and TRBJ1-3, with 8 nucleotides matching TRBD1. The CDR3 has 15 amino acids. The germline CDR1 and CDR2 sequences are MGHDK and SYGVNS. V lost 4 bases and J lost 3; bases outside the gene matches: 5. The CDR3 loop reads CASSVPGGIGNTIYF. In DNA form, the CDR3 reads TGTGCCAGCAGTGTCCCAGGGGGCATTGGAAACACCATATATTTT. Variable domain in full (rest from reference TRBV25-1 and TRBJ1-3): EADIYQTPRYLVIGTGKKITLECSQTMGHDKMYWYQQDPGMELHLIHYSYGVNSTEKGDLSSESTVSRIRTEHFPLTLESARPSHTSQYLCASSVPGGIGNTIYFGEGSWLTVV.

The chain carries TRBV5-1 and TRBJ2-3, with 10 bases aligning to TRBD2. The J segment lost 2 bases and the V segment lost 9 bases, leaving 3 bases of the junction unmatched. Germline V lookup: CDR1 SGHRS, CDR2 YFSETQ. The CDR3 runs to 13 residues. The CDR3 here is CATGTSDTDTQYF. CDR3 bases: TGCGCCACCGGGACTAGCGACACAGATACGCAGTATTTT.

The chain recombines TRBV5-1 with TRBJ1-1; 9 positions agree with TRBD1. Germline values: CDR1 SGHRS, CDR2 YFSETQ. CDR3 length: 14 residues. The V and J ends lost 4 bases and 3 bases, in that order; junction bases with no gene match: 4. CDR3 region: CASSATGGDTEAFF. The DNA of the CDR3 is TGCGCCAGCAGCGCGACAGGGGGGGACACTGAAGCTTTCTTT.

J is TRBJ2-1 and V is TRBV18; 7 bases map to TRBD1. Germline CDR1 is KGHSH and CDR2 is LQKENI. V lost 2 bases, J lost 7 bases, and 8 bases stayed unmatched. The CDR3 contains 15 residues. CDR3 protein: CASSPSGGSGNEQFF. CDR3 coding DNA: TGTGCCAGCTCACCATCAGGGGGAAGTGGAAATGAGCAGTTCTTC. Combining the CDR3 with reference TRBV18 and TRBJ2-1 gives the whole variable domain NAGVMQNPRHLVRRRGQEARLRCSPMKGHSHVYWYRQLPEEGLKFMVYLQKENIIDESGMPKERFSAEFPKEGPSILRIQQVVRGDSAAYFCASSPSGGSGNEQFFGPGTRLTVL.

This clone was seen more than once but under ten times. This chain uses TRBV5-1 with TRBJ1-4; no definite D call. CDR1 is SGHRS, CDR2 YFSETQ, per germline. CDR3 length: 15 amino acids. V was clipped by 0 bases and J by 2 bases, with 8 bases between them. CDR3 in amino acids: CASSLAGSTNEKLFF. The CDR3 coding sequence is TGCGCCAGCAGCTTGGCGGGATCCACTAATGAAAAACTGTTTTTT.

This chain connects TRBV7-2 to TRBJ2-3; possible D gene TRBD1, 5 bases. The CDR3 runs 15 residues. The V gene's germline CDR1 is SGHTA and CDR2 FQGNSA. The V end lost 0 bases, the J end lost 2 bases, and 9 bases lay between the germline ends. CDR3 amino acids: CASSLAGHYTDTQYF. The CDR3, as DNA: TGTGCCAGCAGCTTAGCAGGACACTACACAGATACGCAGTATTTT.

The V and J genes are TRBV7-8 and TRBJ2-5; TRBD2 agrees at 9 bases. The CDR3 runs 14 residues. Germline trimming cut 5 bases from V and 4 bases from J; bases unmatched to any gene: 5. Germline CDR1 SGHVS, CDR2 FQNEAQ. The DNA for the CDR3 is TGTGCCAGCAGCGTTAGCGGGAGTGGAGAGACCCAGTACTTC. Protein sequence: CASSVSGSGETQYF.

This clone was seen more than once but under ten times. J is TRBJ1-1 and V is TRBV25-1, with D unclear. The CDR3 contains 10 residues. Trimming cost V 11 bases and J 3 bases, with 7 bases left between them. The germline V gene has CDR1 MGHDK and CDR2 SYGVNS. This CDR3 reads CAAGHTEAFF. CDR3 DNA sequence: TGTGCCGCGGGTCACACTGAAGCTTTCTTT.